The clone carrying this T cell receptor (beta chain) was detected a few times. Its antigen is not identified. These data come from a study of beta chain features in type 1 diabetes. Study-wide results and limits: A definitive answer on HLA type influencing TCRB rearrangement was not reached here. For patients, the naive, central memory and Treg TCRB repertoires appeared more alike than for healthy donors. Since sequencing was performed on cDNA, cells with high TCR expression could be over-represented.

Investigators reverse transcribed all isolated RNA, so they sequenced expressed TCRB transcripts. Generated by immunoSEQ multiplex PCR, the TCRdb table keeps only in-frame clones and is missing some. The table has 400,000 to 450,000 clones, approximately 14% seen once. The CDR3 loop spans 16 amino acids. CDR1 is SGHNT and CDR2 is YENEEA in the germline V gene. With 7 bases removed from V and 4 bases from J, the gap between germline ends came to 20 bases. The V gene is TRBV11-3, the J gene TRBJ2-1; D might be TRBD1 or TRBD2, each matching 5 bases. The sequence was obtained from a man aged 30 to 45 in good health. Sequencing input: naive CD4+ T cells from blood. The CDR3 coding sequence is TGTGCCAGCATGCAGGGTCAAGCACCGGGGTACAATGAGCAGTTCTTC. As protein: CASMQGQAPGYNEQFF.